A selection of T cell receptor beta chains follows, all from one sample in a study of blood T cells in healthy people across ages. TCRdb itself ran the 5' RACE reads through MiXCR, one entry per CDR3 protein. The sample shows around 620,000 distinct CDR3 sequences, 27% of them seen only once. The sequencing input was blood. All receptors derive from a woman aged 70 to 79 in good health. CDR3s include the opening cysteine and the closing phenylalanine or tryptophan. Fields, in order: clone size, D gene, V gene, J gene, CDR3 DNA, CDR3 protein. The D gene is left open where the match is weak. Size is omitted from some rows. Given values are once, few, many or a class for expanded clones.

NA,TRBD1,TRBV12-3/TRBV12-4,TRBJ1-1,TGTGCCAGCAGTTCCGCCCGGACAGGGATTGGCACTGAAGCTTTCTTT,CASSSARTGIGTEAFF
few,NA,TRBV5-1,TRBJ2-2,TGCGCCAGCAGCTTGGCCACCGGGGGCCGGACCGGGGAGCTGTTTTTT,CASSLATGGRTGELFF
NA,NA,TRBV24-1,TRBJ2-1,TGTGCCACCAGTGATGTGGGACGGCAGTTCTTC,CATSDVGRQFF
NA,TRBD2,TRBV5-1,TRBJ2-5,TGCGCCAGCAGCTTGGCCCCTAGCGGGTCACAAGAGACCCAGTACTTC,CASSLAPSGSQETQYF
few,TRBD2,TRBV7-2,TRBJ2-7,TGTGCCAGCAGCCACTCCTCCGCTGGCGGGGGGGACTACGAGCAGTACTTC,CASSHSSAGGGDYEQYF
few,TRBD2,TRBV11-2,TRBJ2-5,TGTGCCAGCAGCTTAGTCGGCAGGTTGTGGACTAGCGGGAGCCAAGAGACCCAGTACTTC,CASSLVGRLWTSGSQETQYF
NA,NA,TRBV6-5,TRBJ1-2,TGTGCCAGCAGTTACGACCACAGGGTTGAGAGGAACTATGGCTACACCTTC,CASSYDHRVERNYGYTF
NA,NA,TRBV7-2,TRBJ1-4,TGTGCCAGCAGCTTAGCGCGGGCCTCTGGGGAAAAACTGTTTTTT,CASSLARASGEKLFF
NA,NA,TRBV7-2,TRBJ2-7,TGTGCCAGCAGCTTAGAGGCAGGCGATATGCGGTACGAGCAGTACTTC,CASSLEAGDMRYEQYF
few,NA,TRBV3-1,TRBJ2-5,TGTGCCAGCAGCCAAGGACCCGGGACACAAGAGACCCAGTACTTC,CASSQGPGTQETQYF
NA,NA,TRBV19,TRBJ2-3,TGTGCCAGTAGTGAGGGGGGGCCCGGGACAGATACGCAGTATTTT,CASSEGGPGTDTQYF
few,TRBD1,TRBV29-1,TRBJ2-3,TGCAGCGTTTCAGGGACAGGGGTCACAGATACGCAGTATTTT,CSVSGTGVTDTQYF
NA,NA,TRBV4-3,TRBJ2-4,TGCGCCAGCAGCCAACTTCAAGGACGCGGGGATATAAACATTCAGTACTTC,CASSQLQGRGDINIQYF
NA,NA,TRBV29-1,TRBJ2-5,TGCAGCGGAACGACGGGGGCTGGATTGCAGTACTTC,CSGTTGAGLQYF
NA,NA,TRBV5-1,TRBJ2-7,TGCGCCAGCAGATCGCGCGGATCCTCCTACGAGCAGTACTTC,CASRSRGSSYEQYF
few,NA,TRBV7-2,TRBJ1-1,TGTGCCAGCAGCTTCGGCAGGGGTACTGAAGCTTTCTTT,CASSFGRGTEAFF
NA,TRBD2,TRBV5-1,TRBJ2-3,TGCGCCAGCAGCATCGGACTAGCGGGGAGCACAGATACGCAGTATTTT,CASSIGLAGSTDTQYF
few,NA,TRBV3-1,TRBJ1-1,TGTGCCAGCAGGCAATCTTCGGGGGAAGAAGCTTTCTTT,CASRQSSGEEAFF
NA,TRBD2,TRBV7-2,TRBJ2-5,TGTGCCAGCAGCCTGAATGGGGGAGGGCTAGGGGAGACCCAGTACTTC,CASSLNGGGLGETQYF
few,TRBD1,TRBV5-1,TRBJ2-7,TGCGCCAGCAGCTTAGCACCTCAGGGGGCAGCGGACGAGCAGTACTTC,CASSLAPQGAADEQYF
few,NA,TRBV5-6,TRBJ1-2,TGTGCCAGCAGTCGGTGGAGTGGCTACACCTTC,CASSRWSGYTF
NA,NA,TRBV20-1,TRBJ1-2,TGCAGTGCTGATGTCCCGGGAGGAGGCTACACCTTC,CSADVPGGGYTF
NA,NA,TRBV6-2/TRBV6-3,TRBJ2-6,TGTGCCAGCAGTTATAACCCAGGGGCCAACGTCCTGACTTTC,CASSYNPGANVLTF
NA,TRBD2,TRBV27,TRBJ2-1,TGTGCCAGCAGGGGGCGGGAGGGCCGGAGTGAGCAGTTCTTC,CASRGREGRSEQFF
NA,NA,TRBV6-2/TRBV6-3,TRBJ2-3,TGTGCCAGCAGTACACTTCTCCGGGTACAGGCGGCAGATACGCAGTATTTT,CASSTLLRVQAADTQYF
once,TRBD2,TRBV20-1,TRBJ2-2,TGCAGTGCTCAAAGGTCAGCGGGGATCGGGGAGCTGTTTTTT,CSAQRSAGIGELFF
NA,TRBD2,TRBV20-1,TRBJ2-5,TGCAGTGCTAGGGCGGGAGGCCAAGAGACCCAGTACTTC,CSARAGGQETQYF
NA,NA,TRBV6-6,TRBJ2-7,TGTGCCAGCAGTTACGGGCGGGCCTACGAGCAGTACTTC,CASSYGRAYEQYF
many,NA,TRBV11-2,TRBJ2-5,TGTGCCAGCAGCTTTGGGGGGCTGCAAGAGACCCAGTACTTC,CASSFGGLQETQYF
many,NA,TRBV7-2,TRBJ1-1,TGTGCCAGCAGCTTATCTTGGGACACTGAAGCTTTCTTT,CASSLSWDTEAFF
few,NA,TRBV9,TRBJ2-3,TGTGCCAGCAGCGTAGTTCCAGGCGCAGATACGCAGTATTTT,CASSVVPGADTQYF
NA,NA,TRBV4-3,TRBJ2-1,TGCGCCAGCAGCCAAGATTATCTTATGGGCACAGGGGAGCAGTTCTTC,CASSQDYLMGTGEQFF
NA,NA,TRBV24-1,TRBJ1-2,TGTGCCACCTCCCAGGGAGGGGGTGGCTACACCTTC,CATSQGGGGYTF
NA,NA,TRBV5-6,TRBJ2-5,TGTGCCAGCAGCTTGGGAAAAAGGGTTTCGTACCAAGAGACCCAGTACTTC,CASSLGKRVSYQETQYF
NA,TRBD2,TRBV20-1,TRBJ2-5,TGCAGTGCTAGAGTAGCGGGGAGGGGAGAGACCCAGTACTTC,CSARVAGRGETQYF
many,NA,TRBV29-1,TRBJ2-2,TGCAGCGTTGTTCCGGGGGACCTAAACACCGGGGAGCTGTTTTTT,CSVVPGDLNTGELFF
few,NA,TRBV4-3,TRBJ1-1,TGCGCCAGCAGCCAAGAGTTCGGGACAAACACTGAAGCTTTCTTT,CASSQEFGTNTEAFF
few,NA,TRBV29-1,TRBJ1-2,TGCAGCGTGGGGACGGAATACTATGGCTACACCTTC,CSVGTEYYGYTF
NA,TRBD1,TRBV7-9,TRBJ1-2,TGTGCCAGCAGCAAGTCCCGGGACAGGGAGCCGAACTATGGCTACACCTTC,CASSKSRDREPNYGYTF
NA,NA,TRBV15,TRBJ2-1,TGTGCCACCCTTCGGGGAAACTCCTACAATGAGCAGTTCTTC,CATLRGNSYNEQFF
few,NA,TRBV20-1,TRBJ1-4,TGCAGTGCCAAACAGGGAAATGAAAAACTGTTTTTT,CSAKQGNEKLFF
few,NA,TRBV2,TRBJ2-2,TGTGCCAGCGGCAGGAGCTACACCGGGGAGCTGTTTTTT,CASGRSYTGELFF
few,NA,TRBV4-3,TRBJ1-1,TGCGCCAGCAGCCAAGGGACCCTGAACACTGAAGCTTTCTTT,CASSQGTLNTEAFF
few,NA,TRBV9,TRBJ2-3,TGTGCCAGCAGCGTAGCGTCCGGAGCGGATACGCAGTATTTT,CASSVASGADTQYF
NA,NA,TRBV20-1,TRBJ2-5,TGCAGTGCTAGCCATGGGACGGGACAAGAGACCCAGTACTTC,CSASHGTGQETQYF
NA,NA,TRBV29-1,TRBJ2-7,TGCAGCGTTTCGGGCCCCGCCTACGAGCAGTACTTC,CSVSGPAYEQYF
NA,NA,TRBV6-5,TRBJ1-1,TGTGCCAGCAGTTACTTGGGGGTTTCCACTGAAGCTTTCTTT,CASSYLGVSTEAFF
few,NA,TRBV4-3,TRBJ2-7,TGCGCCAGCAGCCCGGCATGGCGGGGAACCACCTACGAGCAGTACTTC,CASSPAWRGTTYEQYF
few,TRBD2,TRBV4-2,TRBJ2-1,TGTGCCAGCAGCCGGAGCGGGGATAATGAGCAGTTCTTC,CASSRSGDNEQFF
NA,NA,TRBV20-1,TRBJ1-2,TGCAGTGCTACCCGGGACACTGGCTATGGCTACACCTTC,CSATRDTGYGYTF